The 10 T cell receptor delta chains reported below all come from one sample, sequenced in a study of gamma-delta T cells after stem cell transplantation (dated by TCRdb to the mid-2010s). The library was produced with RT-PCR. Reads for this sample came from an Illumina MiSeq. TCRdb recomputed clones from the public reads with CATT; identical DNA rows were then combined. Within this sample are some 4,000 delta-chain clones, with 16% of them counted one time only. About 5% of the sample goes to the ten largest clones. The sequencing sample was made of gamma-delta T cells. The receptor set was obtained from a human donor. It is not recorded whose cells these are; they may come from a transplant donor.

This clone has a single count. This chain connects TRDV1 to TRDJ1; D perhaps matches TRDD3 (7 bases). The J gene, missing from TCRdb, was assigned here through DNA to germline matching. This CDR3 is built from 23 residues. CDR1 TSWWSYY and CDR2 QGS come from the germline V gene. The V end was cut by 1 base, the J end by 1 base, with 34 bases between. CDR3 DNA sequence: TGTGCTCTTGGGGAACGGGACCTTCCCGCCGCCCTGGGGATAATGGGGACCACCGATAAACTCATCTTT. The encoded protein is CALGERDLPAALGIMGTTDKLIF.

This clone was found a few times. The DNA translation disagrees with the TCRdb protein at residue 8, so the protein in this description comes from the DNA. This chain connects TRDV2 to TRDJ3; a weak D match, TRDD3 (6 bases). This CDR3 has 17 amino acids. Between the trimmed V and J ends, which lost 0 bases and 2 bases, there was a span of 10 bases. Looked up from germline, CDR1 is GEAIGNYY and CDR2 is EKD. The CDR3 spells CACDTWGVAWDTRQMFF. The CDR3 DNA follows: TGTGCCTGTGACACCTGGGGGGTAGCCTGGGACACCCGACAGATGTTTTTC.

In its sample, this clone was seen a few times. This chain joins TRDV1 and TRDJ1; 13 nucleotides line up with TRDD3. J lost 0 bases, V lost 1 base, and 17 bases had no gene match. Germline-derived CDR1 and CDR2 are TSWWSYY and QGS. This CDR3 has 22 residues. This CDR3 is CALGEPDFPYVLGDTDTDKLIF. For the CDR3, the DNA is TGTGCTCTTGGGGAACCGGACTTCCCTTACGTACTGGGGGATACGGACACCGATAAACTCATCTTT.

This clone was observed a few times. This rearrangement joins TRDV1 to TRDJ3, with TRDD3 matching over 10 bases. From germline, CDR1 is TSWWSYY and CDR2 QGS. Trimming took 8 bases from V and 0 from J; bases not matched to a gene: 19. This CDR3 is built from 22 residues. The CDR3, as DNA: TGTGCTCTTTGCCCCCATCTGGTGAACTGGGGGATCCACTCCTGGGACACCCGACAGATGTTTTTC. Translation gives CALCPHLVNWGIHSWDTRQMFF.

This clone was counted a single time. This CDR3 is CALGETTGLPTLWGILGDKLIF. Written as DNA, the CDR3 is TGTGCTCTTGGGGAAACCACAGGCCTTCCTACACTCTGGGGGATACTAGGCGATAAACTCATCTTT. The chain links TRDV1 to TRDJ1; TRDD3 matches 11 bases. The J gene was not available in TCRdb and was assigned here by matching the DNA to germline segments. Germline V gene data show CDR1 as TSWWSYY and CDR2 as QGS. The CDR3 covers 22 residues. The V segment lost 2 bases and the J segment 4 bases; nucleotides outside the gene matches: 24.

This clone was seen once. This could be a read error, since a much larger clone is one nucleotide away. This chain joins TRDV1 and TRDJ1, with 7 bases matching TRDD3. The J gene is absent in TCRdb and was assigned here via DNA matching to germline. The CDR3 has 19 amino acids. The germline V gene encodes CDR1 TSWWSYY and CDR2 QGS. The CDR3 region is CAIGGKEIRWGTNTDKLIF. Here the CDR3 DNA reads TGTGCTATTGGGGGAAAGGAGATACGTTGGGGGACAAACACCGATAAACTCATCTTT.

With regard to this clone: The sample has other DNA sequences that encode this CDR3 too. The chain is built from TRDV1 and TRDJ1, with TRDD3 matching over 8 bases. Germline CDR1 is TSWWSYY and CDR2 is QGS. With V trimmed by 3 bases and J by 0 bases, 24 bases remained unmatched. The CDR3 runs to 22 residues. CDR3 nucleotides: TGTGCTCTTGGGGACCAACGGGGGATATCGCTTGGGTGGGGGACGGACACCGATAAACTCATCTTT. Translation gives CALGDQRGISLGWGTDTDKLIF.

This clone was detected once. With the J gene uncalled, the V gene is TRDV2; the table assigns TRDD3, which was not confirmed against the DNA. This CDR3 contains 20 residues. CDR1 GEAIGNYY and CDR2 EKD come from the germline V gene. The CDR3 here is CACDSGRGDSRSWDTRQMFF. The DNA for the CDR3 is TGTGCCTGTGACTCCGGAAGGGGGGATAGCAGATCCTGGGACACCCGACAAATGTTTTTC.

This clone was seen a handful of times. The CDR3 here is CAASTFPADKLIF. The CDR3 DNA reads as TGTGCAGCAAGTACTTTTCCTGCCGATAAACTCATCTTT. Although no V gene was called, TRDJ1 is the J gene. The CDR3 loop spans 13 amino acids.

Within the sample, this clone is medium-sized. The chain combines TRDV1 with TRDJ2; 11 bases line up with TRDD3. The CDR3 consists of 19 residues. Germline-derived CDR1 and CDR2 are TSWWSYY and QGS. V lost 0 bases to trimming and J lost 4 bases; unmatched junction nucleotides: 10. In DNA, the CDR3 is TGTGCTCTTGGGGAACTTAGGGCTGGGGGATACCGTCGGACAGCACAACTCTTCTTT. Residues: CALGELRAGGYRRTAQLFF.